Below, 19 T cell receptor beta chains from the same sample are listed, as sequenced in a study of OX40 agonist ivuxolimab in advanced cancers. Assay used: immunoSEQ multiplex PCR; TCRdb lists only in-frame clones, some missing. This sample has just over 60,000 clones, with roughly 87% found just once. Sequenced material: CD4+ or CD8+ T cells sorted from blood, taken in a trial of the OX40 agonist ivuxolimab. These receptors all come from an adult with an advanced solid tumor such as melanoma, head and neck, liver or kidney cancer.

The chain recombines TRBV7-9 with TRBJ2-1; 8 bases agree with TRBD2. V lost 5 bases and J lost 4; bases outside the gene matches: 1. This CDR3 contains 13 residues. Germline CDR1 SEHNR, CDR2 FQNEAQ (reference sequence). The CDR3 DNA follows: TGTGCCAGCAGCCGACTAGCGTACAATGAGCAGTTCTTC. Its protein product is CASSRLAYNEQFF.

This clone came up a few times. V usage is TRBV18 and J usage is TRBJ1-5, with 9 bases matching TRBD1. This CDR3 has 15 residues. The trim removed 3 bases at V and 4 bases at J, leaving 4 bases unmatched. Germline-derived CDR1 and CDR2 are KGHSH and LQKENI. The CDR3 nucleotides are TGTGCCAGCTCACCTCCGGGACAGGGAAATCAGCCCCAGCATTTT. Translating gives CASSPPGQGNQPQHF.

The genes are TRBV4-1 and TRBJ2-1; 11 bases are shared with TRBD2. CDR1 and CDR2 from the germline V gene are MGHRA and YSYEKL. J was trimmed by 6 bases and V by 7 bases; bases with no gene match: 20. The CDR3 contains 19 residues. CDR3 protein: CASKQNLRPSGRLINEQFF. The DNA for the CDR3 is TGCGCCAGCAAACAAAATCTACGTCCTAGCGGGAGGTTGATCAATGAGCAGTTCTTC.

The rearrangement uses TRBV7-3 and TRBJ2-2; D perhaps matches TRBD1 (5 bases). V lost 4 bases, J lost 2 bases, and 8 bases lay in between. The CDR3 has 14 amino acids. Germline lookup yields CDR1 SGHTA and CDR2 FQGTGA. The CDR3 here is CASSWQGNTGELFF. The CDR3 DNA reads TGTGCCAGCAGCTGGCAGGGAAACACCGGGGAGCTGTTTTTT.

The chain joins TRBV5-1 to TRBJ2-3; D uncertain. Germline V gene lookup returns CDR1 SGHRS and CDR2 YFSETQ. Trimming stripped 4 bases from V and 2 bases from J, with 2 bases between. This CDR3 region has 11 residues. CDR3 amino acids: CASSNTDTQYF. The CDR3, as DNA: TGCGCCAGCAGCAACACAGATACGCAGTATTTT.

The chain combines TRBV19 with TRBJ1-5, with no clear D. CDR1 and CDR2 from the germline V gene are LNHDA and SQIVND (reference sequence). The CDR3 totals 13 residues. The V end lost 5 bases, the J end lost 5 bases, and 10 bases lay between the germline ends. In DNA form, the CDR3 reads TGTGCCAGTAGTGACACGGTTCATCAGCCCCAGCATTTT. Residues: CASSDTVHQPQHF.

The chain couples TRBV7-9 to TRBJ2-7; D gene uncertain. With 0 bases removed from V and 2 bases from J, the gap between germline ends came to 2 bases. This CDR3 comprises 12 residues. CDR1 is SEHNR, CDR2 FQNEAQ, per germline (reference sequence). The CDR3 bases are TGTGCCAGCAGCTTAGCACCCTACGAGCAGTACTTC. Translating gives CASSLAPYEQYF. The full variable domain, completed using reference TRBV7-9 and TRBJ2-7, is DTGVSQNPRHKITKRGQNVTFRCDPISEHNRLYWYRQTLGQGPEFLTYFQNEAQLEKSRLLSDRFSAERPKGSFSTLEIQRTEQGDSAMYLCASSLAPYEQYFGPGTRLTVT.

The chain recombines TRBV6-5 with TRBJ2-5, with unresolved D. The germline V and J ends were trimmed by 0 bases and 5 bases, with 13 bases remaining between them. The CDR3 has 15 residues. Germline V lookup: CDR1 MNHEY, CDR2 SVGAGI. The CDR3 DNA sequence: TGTGCCAGCAGTTACTCGAGGAGCGCTGGGGAGACCCAGTACTTC. It codes for CASSYSRSAGETQYF.

The chain carries TRBV21-1 and TRBJ2-5; the table's TRBD2 call for D was not verified on the DNA. TRBV21-1 is an annotated pseudogene. The CDR3 has 17 residues. The CDR3 bases are TGTGCCAGCAACGGACTAGCGGAGAGTGGGAACCAAGAGACCCAGTACTTC. It translates to CASNGLAESGNQETQYF.

The gene calls are TRBV10-1 and TRBJ2-7; 9 bases line up with TRBD1. CDR3 size: 19 residues. Germline V lookup: CDR1 WNHNN, CDR2 SYGVQD (reference sequence). V gave up 6 bases and J gave up 3 bases; unmatched junction bases: 21. The CDR3 region has the DNA TGCGCCAGCAGGAACCACGGGACAGGGATTTATGAGAGGGTCTACGAGCAGTACTTC. This translates into CASRNHGTGIYERVYEQYF.

For this clone: The CDR3 carries no conserved terminal phenylalanine or tryptophan, so it likely arises from a read error. V usage is TRBV27 and J usage is TRBJ2-7; D not certain. CDR1 and CDR2 (germline): MNHEY, SMNVEV (reference sequence). CDR3 size: 16 residues. Trimming pared 4 bases from V and 2 bases from J, leaving 18 bases between. The CDR3 DNA sequence: TGTGCCAGCAGTTCATTGGTAAGCGAGACCCCCTACGAGCAGTACTCC. It translates to CASSSLVSETPYEQYS.

This clone was counted between two and nine times. This sequence joins TRBV28 and TRBJ2-7; D call uncertain. Germline V gives CDR1 MDHEN, CDR2 SYDVKM. The CDR3 totals 13 residues. V gave up 6 bases and J gave up 4 bases, with 13 bases separating them. CDR3 DNA sequence: TGTGCCAGCAGCTCCGGGTCGTTATACGAGCAGTACTTC. It specifies CASSSGSLYEQYF.

This rearrangement joins TRBV7-8 to TRBJ1-4; D is unclear. This CDR3 has 12 amino acids. CDR1 is SGHVS and CDR2 is FQNEAQ in the germline V gene. V lost 3 bases and J 8 bases, leaving 7 bases between the germline ends. CDR3 residues: CASSFSSEKLFF. CDR3 coding DNA: TGTGCCAGCAGCTTCTCATCCGAAAAACTGTTTTTT.

The gene calls are TRBV19 and TRBJ1-1, with D unclear. V lost 3 bases and J lost 1, with 9 bases in between. This CDR3 has 14 residues. Germline V gene lookup returns CDR1 LNHDA and CDR2 SQIVND (reference sequence). CDR3: CASSISFRNTEAFF. The CDR3 DNA follows: TGTGCCAGTAGTATCTCCTTCAGGAACACTGAAGCTTTCTTT.

The rearrangement joins TRBV19 to TRBJ2-3, with TRBD1 as a possible D gene (5 bases). The germline gives CDR1 LNHDA, CDR2 SQIVND (reference sequence). Between the trimmed V and J ends, which lost 6 bases and 6 bases, there was a span of 19 bases. This CDR3 comprises 15 residues. As DNA, the CDR3 is TGTGCCAGTAGGGACCAGGGCCTAACAACGGATACGCAGTATTTT. Translating gives CASRDQGLTTDTQYF.

The CDR3 DNA reads as TGTGCCAGCAGCACCCGGGAGGGCCCTTATACGCAGTATTTT. Translating it yields CASSTREGPYTQYF. The J gene is TRBJ2-3, the V gene TRBV5-4; TRBD2 matches 8 bases. Germline CDR1 and CDR2: SGHNT and YYREEE (reference sequence). CDR3 length: 14 amino acids. V lost 4 bases, J lost 7 bases, and 8 bases stayed unmatched.

The chain couples TRBV5-6 to TRBJ1-4, with D possibly TRBD1 on 5 matching bases. The V end lost 1 base, the J end lost 2 bases, and 15 bases lay between the germline ends. The CDR3 length is 17 residues. CDR1 is SGHDT, CDR2 YYEEEE, per germline. The CDR3 loop reads CASSLLTQGSTNEKLFF. CDR3 nucleotides: TGTGCCAGCAGCTTGCTCACCCAGGGATCGACTAATGAAAAACTGTTTTTT.

In this sample, this clone turned up a few times. The V call is TRBV7-9, the J call TRBJ2-7, with D unclear. The length of the CDR3 is 12 residues. V lost 2 bases to trimming and J lost 3 bases, with 5 bases between them. Germline CDR1 is SEHNR and CDR2 is FQNEAQ (reference sequence). This CDR3 is CASSLSVYEQYF. For the CDR3, the DNA is TGTGCCAGCAGCTTAAGTGTCTACGAGCAGTACTTC.

J is TRBJ1-1 and V is TRBV28; D is possibly TRBD1 (6 bases). Per the germline V gene, CDR1 is MDHEN and CDR2 is SYDVKM. CDR3 length: 17 amino acids. Trimming took 1 base from V and 3 from J, leaving 18 bases between them. CDR3 in DNA: TGTGCCAGCAGTTTATCCGGTGGGGGGGCGCTTGACACTGAAGCTTTCTTT. Translating gives CASSLSGGGALDTEAFF.